This T cell receptor (beta chain) is drawn from a study of Graves' ophthalmopathy and Graves' hyperthyroidism. The V gene's germline CDR1 is MGHDK and CDR2 SYGVNS. The CDR3 has 16 residues. V was clipped by 3 bases and J by 1 base; unmatched bases: 5. Amplification of TCR beta CDR3 regions used RNA transcripts. HTBI primers primed a first-round RT-PCR, and a second-round multiplex PCR followed. TCRdb redid the calling of the multiplex PCR reads with MiXCR, one entry per CDR3 protein. The sample lists hundreds of thousands of distinct CDR3 sequences, roughly 21% occurring once. Stable hyperthyroidism meant no ophthalmopathy within 18 months of follow-up. Clinical symptoms, serum thyroxine, TRAb, thyroid ultrasound and orbital computed tomography determined diagnosis.

The chain employs TRBV25-1 and TRBJ2-5; 10 nucleotides line up with TRBD1. Source material: peripheral blood. The sequence was collected from a woman aged 18-29 years with stable Graves' hyperthyroidism. The CDR3 DNA reads as TGTGCCAGCAGTGACCGGGACAGGGGACTCCAAGAGACCCAGTACTTC. Protein sequence: CASSDRDRGLQETQYF.